These 22 T cell receptor beta chains share one sample of origin, sequenced in a study of tumor-infiltrating lymphocytes in primary liver carcinoma. The tissue used was unsorted bulk material of about 19-33 mg. RNA and DNA were co-extracted from it with the AllPrep DNA/RNA mini kit. A primer matching the constant region was used to make TCR beta cDNA from 500 to 650 ng of total RNA. Slightly modified ARM-PCR with three nested multiplex PCR rounds yielded TCR beta libraries. The two initial PCR rounds, ten to eleven cycles each, used TRBV1-TRBV30 forward and C-beta reverse primers. One entry per CDR3 protein, called by TCRdb with MiXCR from the multiplex PCR reads. Among 80,000 to 100,000 distinct CDR3 sequences, approximately 68% were seen once, and the ten largest hold more than 25%. Sequencing used tumor-adjacent normal liver tissue. These receptors came from a man aged 40-55 years with primary liver carcinoma and hepatitis B virus infection.

This chain joins TRBV7-9 and TRBJ2-7, with no clear D. Germline assignment: CDR1 SEHNR and CDR2 FQNEAQ (reference sequence). This CDR3 is 12 amino acids long. Trimming cost V 9 bases and J 3 bases, with 12 bases left between them. Here the CDR3 DNA reads TGTGCCAGGAGCCCCGACAACTACGAGCAGTACTTC. Its protein is CARSPDNYEQYF.

This clonotype has ten or more counts. The V gene is TRBV6-2 or TRBV6-3, the J gene TRBJ2-7; D is ambiguous. This CDR3 comprises 12 residues. Germline lookup yields CDR1 MNHEY and CDR2 SVGEGT. V shed 4 bases and J shed 5 bases, with 9 bases lying between them. CDR3 residues: CASSSSLDEQYF. CDR3 DNA sequence: TGTGCCAGCAGTTCCTCCCTTGACGAGCAGTACTTC.

Turning to this clonotype: At one end the junction does not follow the germline gene, possibly because of a read error. The CDR3 nucleotides read TGCGCCATCAGCCAAGATTCGGGGGGGAGTAGCCCTGCCAAAAACATTCAGTATTTC. Translation gives CAISQDSGGSSPAKNIQYF. V usage is TRBV4-1 and J usage is TRBJ2-4, with TRBD2 matching 8 bases. CDR3 length: 19 residues. Per the germline V gene, CDR1 is MGHRA and CDR2 is YSYEKL.

This sequence joins TRBV11-1 and TRBJ2-3; 7 nucleotides line up with TRBD2. The CDR3 is made up of 16 amino acids. CDR1 and CDR2 from the germline V gene are SGHAT and FQDESV (reference sequence). V lost 5 bases and J lost 2; bases outside the gene matches: 10. The CDR3 loop is CASSTGLTVTTDTQYF. CDR3 nucleotide sequence: TGTGCCAGCAGCACGGGACTAACGGTTACCACAGATACGCAGTATTTT.

The V gene is TRBV4-1, the J gene TRBJ1-1; 8 bases match TRBD1. Germline V lookup: CDR1 MGHRA, CDR2 YSYEKL. V lost 1 base to trimming and J lost 4 bases; unmatched junction nucleotides: 26. The CDR3 spans 22 residues. For the CDR3, the DNA is TGCGCCAGCAGCCAAGGTCTAGTCCCCAGTGACAGGGGCAGACACCTGGTCACTGAAGCTTTCTTT. Translated: CASSQGLVPSDRGRHLVTEAFF.

About this clonotype: One junction end disagrees with the germline gene, perhaps due to a read error. The chain uses TRBV6-1 and TRBJ2-1; D may be TRBD2 (6 bases). The CDR3 is made up of 17 amino acids. The germline V gene has CDR1 MNHNS and CDR2 SASEGT. DNA of the CDR3: TGTGCCAGCCACTACCCGGGACGGGGACTGCCATACAATGAGCAGTTCTTT. Encoded protein: CASHYPGRGLPYNEQFF.

This chain links TRBV7-9 with TRBJ2-7; no firm D call. V gave up 5 bases and J gave up 13 bases, with 24 bases separating them. The CDR3 length is 14 residues. The germline gives CDR1 SEHNR, CDR2 FQNEAQ (reference sequence). As DNA, the CDR3 is TGTGCCAGCAGCCTGGCCTCCTCTTTGAACGGGCAATACTTC. Its translation: CASSLASSLNGQYF.

Regarding this clonotype: Given a much more abundant clone one base away, this may be a read error. The gene calls are TRBV5-4 and TRBJ2-2; D may be TRBD1 (5 bases). V lost 0 bases and J 5 bases, leaving 11 bases between the germline ends. The CDR3 is 15 residues long. The germline gives CDR1 SGHNT, CDR2 YYREEE (reference sequence). CDR3 DNA sequence: TGTGCCAGCAGCTTGGGACAGATAGAGACCGGGGAGCTGTTTTTT. It yields the protein CASSLGQIETGELFF.

Comment on this clonotype: Germline is not matched at one junction end, which may reflect a read error. The rearrangement uses TRBV28 and TRBJ2-1; no clear D. Germline assignment: CDR1 MDHEN and CDR2 SYDVKM. The CDR3 totals 15 residues. CDR3 in amino acids: CASSPGLGPAYEQSF. The CDR3 DNA is TGTGCCAGCAGTCCCGGGCTAGGCCCTGCTTATGAGCAGTCCTTC.

The chain has TRBV29-1 and TRBJ2-5; D is undetermined. Trimming pared 4 bases from V and 1 base from J, leaving 7 bases between. CDR1 is SQVTM, CDR2 ANQGSEA, per germline. The CDR3 spans 12 residues. The CDR3 DNA reads as TGCAGCGTTGCGGCGAGCCAAGAGACCCAGTACTTC. Protein: CSVAASQETQYF.

On this clonotype: An end of the junction does not agree with germline; a read error may underlie this. The rearrangement uses TRBV6-6 and TRBJ2-6; 8 positions match TRBD1. The CDR3 has 17 amino acids. Germline CDR1 MNHNY, CDR2 SVGAGI (reference sequence). This CDR3 reads CATSLDRARSGANILTF. CDR3 nucleotides: TGTGCCACAAGTTTGGACAGGGCTCGGAGTGGGGCCAACATCCTGACTTTC.

The sample holds many counts of this clonotype. The chain recombines TRBV29-1 with TRBJ2-3; D unclear. Trimming removed 3 bases from V and 5 bases from J, with 15 bases in between. The CDR3 consists of 14 residues. Looked up from germline, CDR1 is SQVTM and CDR2 is ANQGSEA. The CDR3 DNA is TGCAGCGTTGAGCGGTGCTTCAAGCGAGATACGCAGTATTTT. Its translation is CSVERCFKRDTQYF.

Comments on this clonotype: Without the conserved terminal phenylalanine or tryptophan, this CDR3 likely stems from a read error. The gene calls are TRBV6-5 and TRBJ2-3, with D perhaps matching TRBD2 (7 bases). This CDR3 is built from 19 residues. CDR1 is MNHEY and CDR2 is SVGAGI in the germline V gene. In DNA form, the CDR3 reads TGTGTCAGCACCCCGGAAGGGGGAAGGGGAGGGGTCAGCACAGATACGCAGTATTAT. Its translation is CVSTPEGGRGGVSTDTQYY.

For this clonotype: A junction end diverges from the germline sequence, so it may reflect a read error. The V and J genes are TRBV5-1 and TRBJ2-5; D is ambiguous. Germline CDR1 is SGHRS and CDR2 is YFSETQ. The CDR3 is made up of 13 amino acids. This CDR3 is CAGSFGGTETQYF. As DNA, the CDR3 is TGCGCCGGCAGTTTCGGCGGAACAGAGACCCAGTACTTC.

Regarding this clonotype: The CDR3 does not end in the conserved phenylalanine or tryptophan, so this is likely a read error. The genes are TRBV5-4 and TRBJ2-1; a weak D match, TRBD1 (6 bases). This CDR3 has 13 amino acids. The germline V gene encodes CDR1 SGHNT and CDR2 YYREEE (reference sequence). Trimming stripped 9 bases from V and 5 bases from J, with 15 bases between. The CDR3 DNA reads TGTGCCAACGACCGGGACAAAAACAATGAGCAGTTCTTA. It yields the protein CANDRDKNNEQFL.

For this clonotype: One end of the junction fails to match germline, which may point to a read error. This CDR3 is CASSPGISKDTQYF. The CDR3 DNA reads TGTGCCAGCAGCCCCGGGATTAGCAAAGATACGCAATATTTT. This chain uses TRBV11-2 with TRBJ2-3; perhaps TRBD2 as D (5 bases). Germline V gene sequence: CDR1 SGHAT, CDR2 FQNNGV. The CDR3 contains 14 residues.

Note on this clonotype: At one end, the junction sequence differs from germline, possibly due to a read error. J is TRBJ1-1 and V is TRBV4-2; D remains unclear. The CDR3 length is 13 residues. Germline CDR1 reads LGHNA; CDR2 reads YNFKEQ. The CDR3 sequence is CASSQVRSREAFF. CDR3 nucleotides: TGCGCCAGCAGCCAAGTCAGGTCGAGAGAAGCTTTCTTT.

Note on this clonotype: Since no conserved phenylalanine or tryptophan closes the CDR3, a read error is the likely cause. The chain employs TRBV11-2 and TRBJ2-2, with 8 positions matching TRBD2. This CDR3 contains 17 residues. CDR1 and CDR2 (germline): SGHAT, FQNNGV. The CDR3 bases are TGTGCCAGCGGCTTAGATCCTACGGGAGGGCTCACCGGGGAGCTGTTTCTT. Translating it yields CASGLDPTGGLTGELFL.

Concerning this clonotype: The junction and the germline gene differ at one end; a read error may be behind it. The CDR3 loop reads CIVLKPRSYEQYF. The CDR3 nucleotides read TGTATCGTCCTCAAACCCCGATCCTACGAGCAGTACTTC. This chain joins TRBV29-1 and TRBJ2-7; unclear D gene. This CDR3 region has 13 residues. Per the germline V gene, CDR1 is SQVTM and CDR2 is ANQGSEA.

This chain joins TRBV19 and TRBJ2-5; D is unclear. Germline V CDR1 and CDR2: LNHDA, SQIVND (reference sequence). Between the trimmed V and J ends, which lost 3 bases and 3 bases, there was a span of 8 bases. The CDR3 covers 13 residues. The CDR3 coding sequence is TGTGCCAGTAGTATCTCCTCAGAAGAGACCCAGTACTTC. Translating gives CASSISSEETQYF.

Worth noting for this clonotype: A much larger clone lies a single base off, so this may be a read error. A read error is likely, as this CDR3 ends without the conserved phenylalanine or tryptophan. This chain links TRBV7-9 with TRBJ2-5; the match to TRBD2 covers 13 bases. V lost 5 bases to trimming and J lost 6 bases; unmatched junction nucleotides: 6. CDR1 is SEHNR and CDR2 is FQNEAQ in the germline V gene (reference sequence). CDR3 length: 15 amino acids. As DNA, the CDR3 is TGTGCCAGCAGCCCGGGACTAGCGGGAACAAAGACCCAGTACTCC. It encodes CASSPGLAGTKTQYS.

This clonotype was counted a few times. The chain has TRBV30 and TRBJ2-3; 7 bases map to TRBD2. CDR1 is GTSNPN, CDR2 SVGIG, per germline (reference sequence). The CDR3 extends over 14 amino acids. V was pared by 8 bases and J by 6 bases, with 14 bases of the junction left unmatched. CDR3 amino acids: CAQRAEREVDTQYF. The CDR3 region has the DNA TGTGCCCAGAGGGCGGAGCGGGAAGTGGATACGCAGTATTTT.